This section outlines one T cell receptor beta chain sequence together with its context. What it recognizes is unknown. The ends lost 5 bases at V and 8 bases at J; junction bases unmatched: 6. Per germline, CDR1 MGHDK and CDR2 SYGVNS. The CDR3 is 15 amino acids. The data derive from a study of cytomegalovirus exposure and HLA in healthy donors. Whole-study results and caveats: Cytomegalovirus status was reportedly diagnosed by the classifier with high specificity and sensitivity.

The PCR was carried out with 60 Vbeta primers and 13 Jbeta primers. TCRdb's table, derived via immunoSEQ multiplex PCR, lists solely in-frame clones and lacks some. There are about 140,000 clones in the sample; 73% occur only once, and 1% to 1.5% lies in the top ten. This receptor was identified in a middle-aged woman in good health and CMV-seronegative. Sequenced input: PBMCs. The chain joins TRBV25-1 to TRBJ1-6, with 10 nucleotides matching TRBD1. CDR3 region: CASSQSGTGDSPLHF. In DNA form, the CDR3 reads TGTGCCAGCAGTCAGTCCGGGACAGGGGATTCACCCCTCCACTTT.